The T cell receptor beta chain under discussion was sequenced for a study of CD8+ T cells in alopecia areata. This clone is medium-sized (0.01 to 0.1%) within its sample. This CDR3 has 14 amino acids. Trimming cost V 2 bases and J 0 bases, with 7 bases left between them. Germline V lookup: CDR1 SGHTA, CDR2 FQGNSA. PBMC-derived CD4+ and CD8+ T cells were sorted. RNA extraction and reverse transcription yielded cDNA as sequencing template. TCRdb keeps only in-frame clones here, not all; method: immunoSEQ multiplex PCR. Counted here are roughly 120,000 clones, 35% to 40% occurring once; the ten biggest clones make up approximately 3%.

This TCR derives from a human donor with alopecia areata. The sequencing sample was made of CD4+ T cells sorted from blood. V usage is TRBV7-2 and J usage is TRBJ1-1; unclear D gene. The DNA of the CDR3 is TGTGCCAGCAGCTTACGTAACCTGAACACTGAAGCTTTCTTT. Its translation is CASSLRNLNTEAFF. Based on the CDR3 plus reference TRBV7-2 and TRBJ1-1, the full variable domain is GAGVSQSPSNKVTEKGKDVELRCDPISGHTALYWYRQSLGQGLEFLIYFQGNSAPDKSGLPSDRFSAERTGGSVSTLTIQRTQQEDSAVYLCASSLRNLNTEAFFGQGTRLTVV.